This T cell receptor beta chain was captured by sequencing in a study of OX40 agonist ivuxolimab in advanced cancers. Overall study: At about 82% male, the cohort had a mean age of 60 years, ranging from about 20 to 79.

Clones were read by immunoSEQ multiplex PCR, and TCRdb kept only the in-frame ones, dropping some. The sample includes approximately 24,000 clones, 65% to 85% of them seen just once. The sequencing here drew on CD4+ or CD8+ T cells sorted from blood, taken in a trial of the OX40 agonist ivuxolimab. This receptor was taken from an adult with an advanced solid tumor such as melanoma, head and neck, liver or kidney cancer.

The DNA for the CDR3 is TGCAGCGTTGGATCCATCCCCAGCAACTATGGCTACACCTTC. The encoded protein is CSVGSIPSNYGYTF. V gene TRBV29-1 combines with J gene TRBJ1-2; D uncertain. V was shortened by 4 bases and J by 2 bases, with 14 bases between the two germline ends. The CDR3 consists of 14 residues. CDR1 SQVTM and CDR2 ANQGSEA come from the germline V gene.